The 28 T cell receptor beta chains below come from one sample, sequenced in a study of blood T cell repertoires in COVID-19. Measured with immunoSEQ multiplex PCR; TCRdb has only the in-frame clones, and not every one. The sample comprises tens of thousands of clones, more than 60% of which are singletons, and around 11% rests with the top ten. The sequenced sample was peripheral blood. The source is a man between 70 and 80 years old with acute or convalescent COVID-19.

V is TRBV6-5 and J is TRBJ1-1, with 7 bases lining up with TRBD1. The ends lost 2 bases at V and 1 base at J; junction bases unmatched: 1. Looked up from germline, CDR1 is MNHEY and CDR2 is SVGAGI. CDR3 length equals 14 residues. Here the CDR3 DNA reads TGTGCCAGCAGTTACGACAGGGCGAACACTGAAGCTTTCTTT. Translating gives CASSYDRANTEAFF.

The rearrangement uses TRBV4-1 and TRBJ2-1; possibly TRBD1 for D (5 bases). Per germline, CDR1 MGHRA and CDR2 YSYEKL. CDR3 length: 16 amino acids. V shed 3 bases and J shed 8 bases, with 20 bases lying between them. This CDR3 is CASSHRTSESRYEQFF. In DNA form, the CDR3 reads TGCGCCAGCAGCCACAGGACATCCGAATCAAGGTATGAGCAGTTCTTC.

CDR3: CASSLLSGGLTEAFF. CDR3 in DNA: TGTGCCAGCAGTTTATTGTCAGGGGGGCTTACTGAAGCTTTCTTT. The chain carries TRBV27 and TRBJ1-1, with TRBD1 matching over 7 bases. V shed 1 base and J 5 bases; nucleotides not matched to a gene: 7. The V gene's germline CDR1 is MNHEY and CDR2 SMNVEV (reference sequence). This CDR3 comprises 15 residues.

The chain has TRBV6-1 and TRBJ1-4; 8 positions match TRBD1. CDR1 is MNHNS and CDR2 is SASEGT in the germline V gene. V lost 2 bases, J lost 8 bases, and 7 bases stayed unmatched. The length of the CDR3 is 15 residues. CDR3 loop: CASSETDREGEKLFF. The CDR3 coding sequence is TGTGCCAGCAGTGAAACGGACAGGGAGGGGGAAAAACTGTTTTTT.

The V and J genes are TRBV19 and TRBJ1-5, with TRBD1 matching over 7 bases. V trimming: 4 bases; J trimming: 6 bases; junction bases outside the gene matches: 3. CDR1 LNHDA and CDR2 SQIVND come from the germline V gene (reference sequence). The CDR3 contains 13 residues. The CDR3 region has the DNA TGTGCCAGTAGTACCCGACAGGGTCAGCCCCAGCATTTT. Amino acid sequence: CASSTRQGQPQHF.

The chain combines TRBV6-5 with TRBJ1-6; weak D call: TRBD1 (5 bases). V lost 2 bases, J lost 1 base, and 9 bases lay in between. The germline gives CDR1 MNHEY, CDR2 SVGAGI. The CDR3 is 16 amino acids. This chain's CDR3 is CASSYREGSYNSPLHF. CDR3 in DNA: TGTGCCAGCAGTTACAGGGAGGGGTCCTATAATTCACCCCTCCACTTT.

The chain joins TRBV18 to TRBJ2-3; TRBD2 matches 9 bases. This CDR3 has 16 residues. V dropped 0 bases and J dropped 0; count of bases not matched to a gene: 1. Germline-derived CDR1 and CDR2 are KGHSH and LQKENI. The CDR3 DNA is TGTGCCAGCTCACCACCTGGACTAGCGAGCACAGATACGCAGTATTTT. Residues: CASSPPGLASTDTQYF.

The V gene is TRBV14, the J gene TRBJ2-2; 10 positions agree with TRBD1. V shed 4 bases and J 5 bases; nucleotides not matched to a gene: 7. CDR1 is SGHDN, CDR2 FVKESK, per germline. There are 16 residues in the CDR3. The CDR3 DNA follows: TGTGCCAGCAGCCTCTTTCGGGGACAGGGGACCGGGGAGCTGTTTTTT. It is translated as CASSLFRGQGTGELFF. The variable domain in full, completed from reference TRBV14 and TRBJ2-2, reads EAGVTQFPSHSVIEKGQTVTLRCDPISGHDNLYWYRRVMGKEIKFLLHFVKESKQDESGMPNNRFLAERTGGTYSTLKVQPAELEDSGVYFCASSLFRGQGTGELFFGEGSRLTVL.

The chain joins TRBV28 to TRBJ1-1; D unclear. The V gene's germline CDR1 is MDHEN and CDR2 SYDVKM. Trimming shortened V by 6 bases and J by 8 bases, and 16 bases separated the two germline ends. This CDR3 is built from 13 residues. The CDR3 DNA reads TGTGCCAGCAGCCCTCCGACACGAGAAGAAGCTTTCTTT. Its protein is CASSPPTREEAFF.

CDR3 region: CASSLTSGSSYEQYF. CDR3 sequence (DNA): TGTGCCAGCAGCTTAACTAGCGGAAGCTCCTACGAGCAGTACTTC. This sequence joins TRBV7-2 and TRBJ2-7; TRBD2 matches at 8 bases. Per the germline V gene, CDR1 is SGHTA and CDR2 is FQGNSA. This CDR3 spans 15 amino acids. J gave up 0 bases and V 2 bases, and 3 bases lay outside the gene matches.

This rearrangement joins TRBV29-1 to TRBJ1-1, with D unclear. The CDR3 is made up of 13 amino acids. V shed 5 bases and J shed 3 bases, with 13 bases lying between them. Looked up from germline, CDR1 is SQVTM and CDR2 is ANQGSEA. The DNA for the CDR3 is TGCAGCGTTAATGCGGCAATTTACACTGAAGCTTTCTTT. Translated, it gives CSVNAAIYTEAFF.

The rearrangement joins TRBV2 to TRBJ1-3; D gene unclear. In germline, CDR1 is SNHLY, CDR2 FYNNEI. Trimming took off 8 bases at V and 0 bases at J, with 14 bases between the two ends. The CDR3 is 15 residues long. CDR3 protein: CASADAVYSGNTIYF. The CDR3 nucleotides read TGTGCCAGCGCCGACGCGGTCTACTCTGGAAACACCATATATTTT.

The rearrangement links TRBV6-5 to TRBJ2-2, with unresolved D. V dropped 2 bases and J dropped 0 bases, with 7 bases sitting between them. This CDR3 has 15 amino acids. Germline-derived CDR1 and CDR2 are MNHEY and SVGAGI. The CDR3 spells CASSYGQPNTGELFF. The CDR3 DNA sequence: TGTGCCAGCAGTTACGGGCAACCGAACACCGGGGAGCTGTTTTTT.

The rearrangement joins TRBV5-4 to TRBJ2-3; TRBD2 aligns across 10 bases. V lost 3 bases and J lost 1; bases outside the gene matches: 2. From germline, CDR1 is SGHNT and CDR2 YYREEE (reference sequence). The CDR3 sequence is 15 residues long. DNA of the CDR3: TGTGCCAGCAGCTGGCTAGCGGGGGGCACAGATACGCAGTATTTT. Translated, it gives CASSWLAGGTDTQYF.

The V call is TRBV19, the J call TRBJ1-6; TRBD1 agrees at 7 bases. The CDR3 sequence is 16 residues long. Germline CDR1 is LNHDA and CDR2 is SQIVND (reference sequence). Germline trimming cut 4 bases from V and 10 bases from J; bases unmatched to any gene: 13. CDR3 sequence (DNA): TGTGCCAGTAGTACCTCTTTGACAGGGAAGGGATCACCCCTCCACTTT. It specifies CASSTSLTGKGSPLHF.

This sequence joins TRBV7-8 and TRBJ2-3, with a possible D match to TRBD2 (6 bases). This CDR3 has 17 residues. Germline assignment: CDR1 SGHVS and CDR2 FQNEAQ. Trimming left V 5 bases short and J 0 bases short, with 18 bases between. CDR3 nucleotide sequence: TGTGCCAGCAGCCAGGCAACTGGGACTCTTAGCACAGATACGCAGTATTTT. Residues: CASSQATGTLSTDTQYF.

CDR3 region: CASSRHGNTIYF. The CDR3 DNA reads as TGTGCCAGCAGTCGACACGGAAACACCATATATTTT. The V call is TRBV7-9, the J call TRBJ1-3; D gene unclear. The V end lost 6 bases, the J end lost 4 bases, and 7 bases lay between the germline ends. The CDR3 runs to 12 residues. Germline-derived CDR1 and CDR2 are SEHNR and FQNEAQ (reference sequence).

The CDR3 loop is CASSSPRSGVDEQFF. In DNA, the CDR3 is TGTGCCAGCAGCTCCCCAAGGTCAGGGGTGGATGAGCAGTTCTTC. The gene calls are TRBV7-2 and TRBJ2-1, with D perhaps matching TRBD1 (6 bases). The CDR3 runs 15 residues. Deletions cut 4 bases from V and 8 bases from J, with 18 bases between. The germline V gene has CDR1 SGHTA and CDR2 FQGNSA. Drawing the rest from reference TRBV7-2 and TRBJ2-1, the complete variable domain is GAGVSQSPSNKVTEKGKDVELRCDPISGHTALYWYRQSLGQGLEFLIYFQGNSAPDKSGLPSDRFSAERTGGSVSTLTIQRTQQEDSAVYLCASSSPRSGVDEQFFGPGTRLTVL.

The chain couples TRBV30 to TRBJ2-1; weak D call: TRBD2 (6 bases). The CDR3 consists of 14 residues. Germline V gene data show CDR1 as GTSNPN and CDR2 as SVGIG (reference sequence). Trimming removed 0 bases at V and 1 base at J, with 7 bases between. CDR3 in DNA: TGTGCCTGGAGTGTTGGAGGGTCCTACAATGAGCAGTTCTTC. Translation gives CAWSVGGSYNEQFF.

The chain carries TRBV5-1 and TRBJ1-4; 8 bases align to TRBD1. The germline V gene encodes CDR1 SGHRS and CDR2 YFSETQ. V lost 3 bases to trimming and J lost 6 bases; unmatched junction nucleotides: 10. The CDR3 is 16 residues long. The CDR3 sequence: CASSSTGAISHEKLFF. The CDR3 nucleotides are TGCGCCAGCAGCTCGACAGGGGCAATCTCTCATGAAAAACTGTTTTTT.

This clone was seen a single time. The chain is built from TRBV28 and TRBJ1-6, with TRBD1 matching 8 bases. The CDR3 totals 15 residues. Germline lookup yields CDR1 MDHEN and CDR2 SYDVKM. V lost 3 bases and J lost 7; bases outside the gene matches: 5. The CDR3 is CASSFRTGKNSPLHF. As DNA, the CDR3 is TGTGCCAGCAGTTTTCGGACAGGGAAGAATTCACCCCTCCACTTT.

V and J are TRBV5-4 and TRBJ2-5, with TRBD1 matching 8 bases. V was clipped by 1 base and J by 9 bases; unmatched bases: 11. There are 15 residues in the CDR3. Germline-derived CDR1 and CDR2 are SGHNT and YYREEE (reference sequence). The CDR3 coding sequence is TGTGCCAGCAGCTTGAGTAGCAGGGGGCAGGAGTCCCAGTACTTC. As protein: CASSLSSRGQESQYF.

This chain links TRBV11-2 with TRBJ1-2; possible D gene TRBD1, 5 bases. CDR3 length: 17 amino acids. From germline, CDR1 is SGHAT and CDR2 FQNNGV. The V gene lost 3 bases and the J gene lost 0 bases, with 17 bases spanning the gap. CDR3 protein: CASSFIKGQSANYGYTF. The CDR3 region has the DNA TGTGCCAGCAGCTTTATAAAGGGGCAGAGTGCTAACTATGGCTACACCTTC.

This chain connects TRBV14 to TRBJ1-5, with no clear D. V dropped 0 bases and J dropped 4 bases, with 4 bases sitting between them. The germline gives CDR1 SGHDN, CDR2 FVKESK. The CDR3 is 13 residues long. CDR3 in DNA: TGTGCCAGCAGCCAAGATATGAATCAGCCCCAGCATTTT. This sequence encodes CASSQDMNQPQHF.

This clone has only a few counts. The chain has TRBV6-5 and TRBJ1-5; D is uncertain. CDR3 length: 14 amino acids. Trimming shortened V by 5 bases and J by 1 base, and 9 bases separated the two germline ends. Germline V gene lookup returns CDR1 MNHEY and CDR2 SVGAGI. The CDR3 DNA sequence: TGTGCCAGCAGTCGACACCAGAGCAATCAGCCCCAGCATTTT. Protein product: CASSRHQSNQPQHF.

The chain links TRBV18 to TRBJ1-3; 8 bases are a match to TRBD1. CDR3 length equals 14 residues. V lost 5 bases to trimming and J lost 0 bases; unmatched junction nucleotides: 0. Germline CDR1 KGHSH, CDR2 LQKENI. The CDR3 region is CASSTGGSGNTIYF. CDR3 in DNA: TGTGCCAGCTCAACAGGGGGCTCTGGAAACACCATATATTTT.

This clone came up a few times. The chain is built from TRBV30 and TRBJ2-3; 9 bases are a match to TRBD1. J lost 3 bases, V lost 7 bases, and 11 bases had no gene match. Germline values: CDR1 GTSNPN, CDR2 SVGIG (reference sequence). The CDR3 loop spans 15 amino acids. The CDR3: CALLRVTGGTDTQYF. The CDR3 nucleotides read TGTGCCTTGCTGAGGGTGACAGGGGGAACAGATACGCAGTATTTT.

The V and J genes are TRBV4-2 and TRBJ1-1, with 8 bases fitting TRBD1. Germline CDR1 reads LGHNA; CDR2 reads YNFKEQ. The CDR3 runs 16 residues. V lost 4 bases to trimming and J lost 1 base; unmatched junction nucleotides: 8. The CDR3 reads CASSPQGGLRNTEAFF. In DNA, the CDR3 is TGTGCCAGCAGCCCACAGGGGGGCTTGCGGAACACTGAAGCTTTCTTT.